This T cell receptor (beta chain) was sequenced during a study of human T cells and chemical hapten exposure. Study-wide context: Patients having alopecia areata, totalis or universalis were mostly female.

Study findings and constraints: Expanded TCRs grouped into significantly more large CDR3 similarity clusters than controls produced.

The time point denotes: patch test 1, 2 weeks after DPC sensitization. Treatment defined: therapeutic diphenylcyclopropenone sensitization with weekly scalp DPC. Looked up from germline, CDR1 is DFQATT and CDR2 is SNEGSKA (reference sequence). V shed 4 bases, J shed 4 bases, and the junction held 9 bases outside the gene matches. This CDR3 has 15 residues. Concerning this clonotype: What it binds is unknown.

TCRdb itself ran the RACE reads through MiXCR, one entry per CDR3 protein. The sample holds approximately 80,000 distinct CDR3 sequences, about 10% seen once. V and J are TRBV20-1 and TRBJ1-2, with 10 bases identical to TRBD1. Material: whole blood, obtained in connection with sensitization to the hapten diphenylcyclopropenone (DPC). The sequence was collected from a woman aged 45-65 years with alopecia areata. Some clones in this sample may be carry-over from other donors' samples. The CDR3 bases are TGCAGTGCTATCCAACGGACAGGGGGACCCTATGGCTACACCTTC. Its protein product is CSAIQRTGGPYGYTF.